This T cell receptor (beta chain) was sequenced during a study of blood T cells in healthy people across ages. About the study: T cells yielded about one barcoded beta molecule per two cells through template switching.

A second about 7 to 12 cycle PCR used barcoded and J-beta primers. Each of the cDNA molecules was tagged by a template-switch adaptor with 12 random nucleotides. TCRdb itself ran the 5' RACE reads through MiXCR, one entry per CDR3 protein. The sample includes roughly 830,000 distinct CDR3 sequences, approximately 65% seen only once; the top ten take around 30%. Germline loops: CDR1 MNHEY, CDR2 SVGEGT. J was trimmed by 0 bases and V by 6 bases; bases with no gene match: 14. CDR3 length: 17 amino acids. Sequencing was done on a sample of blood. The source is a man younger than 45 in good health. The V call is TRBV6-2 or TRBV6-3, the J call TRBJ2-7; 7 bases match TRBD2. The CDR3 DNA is TGTGCCAGCAGCCCTTCGGGAGGACGGAGAAGCTCCTACGAGCAGTACTTC. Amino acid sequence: CASSPSGGRRSSYEQYF.